The 5 T cell receptor beta chains below were found in one sample sequenced in a study of shared clonotypes between healthy human individuals. This table comes from immunoSEQ multiplex PCR, and its TCRdb copy is limited to in-frame clones, with some not included. Seen here are 2,500,000 or so clones, approximately 93% observed once, and the top ten hold around 0.4%. Material: naive CD4+ T cells from PBMCs. The subset is: CD45RA+ positively selected. The source is a man aged 18 to 35 in good health. Some clones in this sample may be carry-over from other donors' samples.

V and J are TRBV5-1 and TRBJ2-7, with TRBD2 matching over 14 bases. V was clipped by 3 bases and J by 11 bases; unmatched bases: 13. The CDR3 sequence is 16 residues long. The V gene's germline CDR1 is SGHRS and CDR2 YFSETQ. In DNA form, the CDR3 reads TGCGCCAGCAGCTCGACCGGGACTAGCGGGAGCCATCCGGAGTACTTC. Residues: CASSSTGTSGSHPEYF.

The chain uses TRBV25-1 and TRBJ2-1, with unresolved D. V shed 1 base and J shed 9 bases, with 16 bases lying between them. The germline CDR1 and CDR2 sequences are MGHDK and SYGVNS. This CDR3 has 15 residues. In nucleotides, the CDR3 is TGTGCCAGCAGTGAATCTAGAAAAGGGATTCCTGAGCAGTTCTTC. Protein sequence: CASSESRKGIPEQFF.

The rearrangement links TRBV19 to TRBJ2-7; a possible D gene is TRBD2 (7 bases). This CDR3 has 15 residues. V was trimmed by 5 bases and J by 5 bases, leaving 19 bases between them. Germline CDR1 is LNHDA and CDR2 is SQIVND (reference sequence). CDR3 DNA sequence: TGTGCCAGTAGTCCATGGGGGGGGCGTCGGAACGAGCAGTACTTC. It yields the protein CASSPWGGRRNEQYF. The full variable domain, completed using reference TRBV19 and TRBJ2-7, is DGGITQSPKYLFRKEGQNVTLSCEQNLNHDAMYWYRQDPGQGLRLIYYSQIVNDFQKGDIAEGYSVSREKKESFPLTVTSAQKNPTAFYLCASSPWGGRRNEQYFGPGTRLTVT.

This CDR3 reads CASSLDTGANTEAFF. The CDR3 DNA follows: TGCGCCAGCAGCTTGGATACAGGGGCAAACACTGAAGCTTTCTTT. The chain employs TRBV5-1 and TRBJ1-1; 7 bases map to TRBD1. CDR1 and CDR2 (germline): SGHRS, YFSETQ. This CDR3 is 15 amino acids long. Trimming at V came to 0 bases and at J to 2 bases, leaving 4 bases not matched to a gene.

V usage is TRBV10-3 and J usage is TRBJ2-1, with 14 nucleotides matching TRBD2. Germline CDR1 reads ENHRY; CDR2 reads SYGVKD. With 2 bases clipped from V and 8 bases from J, the junction kept 8 bases outside the gene matches. The CDR3 runs 17 residues. CDR3 protein: CAISEPRLAGGDDEQFF. The CDR3 coding sequence is TGTGCCATCAGTGAGCCTCGACTAGCGGGAGGGGATGATGAGCAGTTCTTC.